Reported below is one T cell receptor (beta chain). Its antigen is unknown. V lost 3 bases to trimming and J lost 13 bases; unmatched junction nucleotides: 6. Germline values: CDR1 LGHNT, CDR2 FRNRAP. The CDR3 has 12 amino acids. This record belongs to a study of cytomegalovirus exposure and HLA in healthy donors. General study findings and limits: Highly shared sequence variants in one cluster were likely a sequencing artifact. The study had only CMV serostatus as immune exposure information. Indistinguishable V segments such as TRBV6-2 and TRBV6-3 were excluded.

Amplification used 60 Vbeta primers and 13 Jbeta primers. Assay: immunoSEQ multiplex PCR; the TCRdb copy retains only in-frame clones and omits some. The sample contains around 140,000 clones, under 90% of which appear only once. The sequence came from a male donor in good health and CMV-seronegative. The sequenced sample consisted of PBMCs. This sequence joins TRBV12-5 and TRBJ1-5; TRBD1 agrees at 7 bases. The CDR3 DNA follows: TGTGCTAGTGGTTTCCTACAGGGGACTCAGCATTTT. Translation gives CASGFLQGTQHF. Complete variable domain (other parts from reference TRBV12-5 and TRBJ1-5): DARVTQTPRHKVTEMGQEVTMRCQPILGHNTVFWYRQTMMQGLELLAYFRNRAPLDDSGMPKDRFSAEMPDATLATLKIQPSEPRDSAVYFCASGFLQGTQHFGDGTRLSIL.